Listed here are 14 T cell receptor beta chains from one sample, sequenced in a study of shared clonotypes between healthy human individuals. Here immunoSEQ multiplex PCR was the method, and the copy in TCRdb shows in-frame clones only, minus some. This table has some 650,000 clones, approximately 97% appearing once. Sequenced sample: naive CD4+ T cells sorted from blood. The subset is: CD45RA+ positively selected. The receptors stem from a woman aged 25 to 45 in good health.

This clone appeared a single time. J is TRBJ1-2 and V is TRBV5-1, with a possible D match to TRBD1 (5 bases). The length of the CDR3 is 15 residues. Germline V CDR1 and CDR2: SGHRS, YFSETQ. V lost 4 bases to trimming and J lost 3 bases, with 16 bases between them. CDR3 nucleotides: TGCGCCAGCAGCCCCGGAATCGCCAGGGACTATGGCTACACCTTC. It yields the protein CASSPGIARDYGYTF.

This chain links TRBV6-1 with TRBJ1-1; the match to TRBD1 covers 8 bases. V lost 6 bases, J lost 0 bases, and 6 bases stayed unmatched. The V gene's germline CDR1 is MNHNS and CDR2 SASEGT. The CDR3 has 15 amino acids. The CDR3: CASRRSGGLNTEAFF. The CDR3 bases are TGTGCCAGCAGGCGTTCAGGGGGCCTGAACACTGAAGCTTTCTTT.

This chain uses TRBV28 with TRBJ2-1, with TRBD2 identical over 7 bases. Trimming cost V 7 bases and J 0 bases; bases outside gene matches: 9. Germline V gives CDR1 MDHEN, CDR2 SYDVKM. This CDR3 contains 16 residues. CDR3 loop: CASITAGLSSYNEQFF. The DNA of the CDR3 is TGTGCCAGCATAACCGCGGGACTAAGCTCCTACAATGAGCAGTTCTTC.

The genes are TRBV5-1 and TRBJ2-7, with a weak D call TRBD1 (6 bases). CDR1 and CDR2 from the germline V gene are SGHRS and YFSETQ. V lost 4 bases, J lost 5 bases, and 13 bases lay in between. This CDR3 has 13 amino acids. The CDR3 coding sequence is TGCGCCAGCAGCGACCAGGGGAACAACGAGCAGTACTTC. Protein: CASSDQGNNEQYF.

The chain links TRBV5-4 to TRBJ2-5, with 9 positions matching TRBD2. Germline assignment: CDR1 SGHNT and CDR2 YYREEE (reference sequence). The CDR3 extends over 15 amino acids. V lost 1 base to trimming and J lost 5 bases; unmatched junction nucleotides: 6. The CDR3 DNA is TGTGCCAGCAGCTTGAGTAGCGGGAGACACGAGACCCAGTACTTC. Translation: CASSLSSGRHETQYF.

This chain uses TRBV7-2 with TRBJ2-1, with 7 bases identical to TRBD2. The V and J ends lost 2 bases and 9 bases, in that order; junction bases with no gene match: 13. Germline loops: CDR1 SGHTA, CDR2 FQGNSA. The CDR3 consists of 16 residues. In nucleotides, the CDR3 is TGTGCCAGCAGCTTACTCGGGCTAGCGGCTGTGGGTGAGCAGTTCTTC. Translating it yields CASSLLGLAAVGEQFF.

In the case of this clone: Other DNA sequences from this sample encode an identical CDR3 as well. The chain combines TRBV28 with TRBJ2-3; no reliable D call. The CDR3 has 12 amino acids. In germline, CDR1 is MDHEN, CDR2 SYDVKM. Trimming left V 4 bases short and J 1 base short, with 3 bases between. DNA of the CDR3: TGTGCCAGCAGTTGGGGCACAGATACGCAGTATTTT. Encoded protein: CASSWGTDTQYF.

The chain has TRBV28 and TRBJ2-3; 10 nucleotides match TRBD2. The J segment lost 5 bases and the V segment lost 6 bases, leaving 5 bases of the junction unmatched. Per germline, CDR1 MDHEN and CDR2 SYDVKM. The CDR3 has 14 amino acids. CDR3 residues: CASRLRLAGDTQYF. The CDR3 DNA reads as TGTGCCAGCAGGTTACGACTAGCGGGAGATACGCAGTATTTT.

The genes are TRBV27 and TRBJ2-2; tentatively, D is TRBD2 (5 bases). CDR3 length: 14 amino acids. The germline V gene has CDR1 MNHEY and CDR2 SMNVEV (reference sequence). V was cut by 3 bases and J by 6 bases, with 11 bases left in between. CDR3 sequence: CASSFGWRAGELFF. In nucleotides, the CDR3 is TGTGCCAGCAGTTTCGGTTGGCGGGCCGGGGAGCTGTTTTTT.

The chain employs TRBV2 and TRBJ2-5; 9 positions agree with TRBD1. The CDR3 totals 16 residues. Germline trimming cut 6 bases from V and 2 bases from J; bases unmatched to any gene: 10. Germline V gives CDR1 SNHLY, CDR2 FYNNEI. The CDR3 reads CASSTQTGGGQETQYF. Written as DNA, the CDR3 is TGTGCCAGCAGCACCCAGACAGGGGGAGGGCAAGAGACCCAGTACTTC. Drawing the rest from reference TRBV2 and TRBJ2-5, the complete variable domain is EPEVTQTPSHQVTQMGQEVILRCVPISNHLYFYWYRQILGQKVEFLVSFYNNEISEKSEIFDDQFSVERPDGSNFTLKIRSTKLEDSAMYFCASSTQTGGGQETQYFGPGTRLLVL.

The chain carries TRBV4-3 and TRBJ1-1; D not resolved. V was cut by 0 bases and J by 6 bases, with 11 bases left in between. CDR1 is LGHNA, CDR2 YSLEER, per germline. The CDR3 contains 14 residues. The CDR3 nucleotides read TGCGCCAGCAGCCAAGAACGCAGGAGTCCTGAAGCTTTCTTT. It is translated as CASSQERRSPEAFF.

The chain joins TRBV19 to TRBJ2-7; 8 nucleotides line up with TRBD1. The trim removed 4 bases at V and 5 bases at J, leaving 16 bases unmatched. Germline loops: CDR1 LNHDA, CDR2 SQIVND (reference sequence). The CDR3 consists of 17 residues. CDR3 in DNA: TGTGCCAGTAGTACCGACTCTAGGGGGACAGGTTACAACGAGCAGTACTTC. It yields the protein CASSTDSRGTGYNEQYF.

This chain connects TRBV5-8 to TRBJ1-3, with no clear D. CDR1 and CDR2 from the germline V gene are SGHTS and YDEGEE. Trimming removed 0 bases from V and 0 bases from J, with 16 bases in between. The CDR3 contains 18 residues. The CDR3 DNA reads TGTGCCAGCAGCTTGGCTTCCGATCCGGGAAGCTCTGGAAACACCATATATTTT. As protein: CASSLASDPGSSGNTIYF.

The CDR3 loop reads CASSKGDSYSGANVLTF. DNA for the CDR3: TGTGCCAGCAGCAAAGGGGACTCATACTCTGGGGCCAACGTCCTGACTTTC. The chain has TRBV13 and TRBJ2-6; a weak D match, TRBD2 (6 bases). The V gene's germline CDR1 is PRHDT and CDR2 FYEKMQ (reference sequence). There are 17 residues in the CDR3. The V end was cut by 5 bases, the J end by 0 bases, with 14 bases between. The complete variable domain, with remaining parts taken from reference TRBV13 and TRBJ2-6, reads AAGVIQSPRHLIKEKRETATLKCYPIPRHDTVYWYQQGPGQDPQFLISFYEKMQSDKGSIPDRFSAQQFSDYHSELNMSSLELGDSALYFCASSKGDSYSGANVLTFGAGSRLTVL.